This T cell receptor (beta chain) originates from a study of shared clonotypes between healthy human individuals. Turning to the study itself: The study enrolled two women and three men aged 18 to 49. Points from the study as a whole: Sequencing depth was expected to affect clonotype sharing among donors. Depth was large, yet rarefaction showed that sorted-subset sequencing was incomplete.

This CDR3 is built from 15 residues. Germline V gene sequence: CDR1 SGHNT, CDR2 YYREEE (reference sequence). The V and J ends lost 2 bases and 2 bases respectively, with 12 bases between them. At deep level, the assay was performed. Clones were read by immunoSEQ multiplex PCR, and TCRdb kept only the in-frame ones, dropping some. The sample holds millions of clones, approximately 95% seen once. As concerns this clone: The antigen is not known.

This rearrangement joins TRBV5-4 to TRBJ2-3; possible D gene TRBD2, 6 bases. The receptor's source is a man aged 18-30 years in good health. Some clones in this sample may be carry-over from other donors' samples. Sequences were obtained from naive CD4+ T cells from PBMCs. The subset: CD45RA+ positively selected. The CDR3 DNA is TGTGCCAGCAGCTTAAGGGACTTAACCACAGATACGCAGTATTTT. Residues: CASSLRDLTTDTQYF.